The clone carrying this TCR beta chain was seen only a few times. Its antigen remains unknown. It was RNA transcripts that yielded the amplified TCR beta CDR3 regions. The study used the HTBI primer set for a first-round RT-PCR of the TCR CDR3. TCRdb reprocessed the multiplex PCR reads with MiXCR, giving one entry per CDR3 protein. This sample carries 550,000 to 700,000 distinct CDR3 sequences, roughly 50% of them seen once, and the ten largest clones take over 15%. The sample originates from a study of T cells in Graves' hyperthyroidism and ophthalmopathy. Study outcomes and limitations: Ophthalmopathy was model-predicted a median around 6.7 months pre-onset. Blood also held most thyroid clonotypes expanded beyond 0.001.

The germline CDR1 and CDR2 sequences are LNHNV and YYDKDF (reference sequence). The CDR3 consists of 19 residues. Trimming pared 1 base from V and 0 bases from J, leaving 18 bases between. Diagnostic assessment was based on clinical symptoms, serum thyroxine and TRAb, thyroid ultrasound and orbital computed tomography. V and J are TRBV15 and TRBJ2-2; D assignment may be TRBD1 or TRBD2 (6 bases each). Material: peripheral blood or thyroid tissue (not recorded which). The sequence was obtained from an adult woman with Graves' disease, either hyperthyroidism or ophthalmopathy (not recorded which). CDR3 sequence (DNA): TGTGCCACCAGCAGAGGGGGGGCTCCCGGGACAACGAACACCGGGGAGCTGTTTTTT. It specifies CATSRGGAPGTTNTGELFF.